This record concerns one T cell receptor beta chain sequence. Its antigen specificity is not known. Germline and junction disagree at one end, which may indicate a read error. The data originate from a study of CD8 T cells in ankylosing spondylitis (dated by TCRdb to the late 2010s). Regarding the research as a whole: The study profiled T cell receptor beta repertoires in healthy donors and ankylosing spondylitis patients to find disease-linked TCR variants. The full study cohort comprised 25 or so ankylosing spondylitis patients and approximately 100 healthy donors. Peripheral blood was sampled, and synovial fluid was additionally collected from ankylosing spondylitis patients.

TCRdb records Illumina HiSeq 2500 as the sequencer. TCR beta libraries were prepared by quantitative 5'-RACE with molecular barcodes. Concerning the study's data processing: A new computational method, built on a probabilistic model of VDJ rearrangement, was used to identify disease-linked TCR variants. Starting from the raw public reads, TCRdb applied fastp trimming at Q25, assembled clones with MiXCR and retained in-frame beta chains. For every CDR3 protein sequence, its rows merge into one entry that carries the most common genes and DNA. The V and J calls were not made by the authors but by TCRdb's processing. In this sample the table shows about 360,000 distinct CDR3 sequences, over 12% of which occur a single time. About 1.1% of the sample lies in the top ten. Including the terminal cysteine and phenylalanine, the CDR3 comprises 16 residues. This entry keeps only the CDR3 DNA: 48 bases, framed from base 1. CDR1 and CDR2, looked up from the germline V gene, are MNHEY and SVGAGI.

General findings and caveats noted by the study authors: Blood from ankylosing spondylitis patients appeared to be characterized by a TCR beta motif made up of several highly homologous amino acid variants. Significant enrichment of the disease-linked clones was reported in matched synovial fluid samples from ankylosing spondylitis patients. Some motif variants were previously reported in synovial fluid and blood of reactive arthritis patients, suggesting common disease-initiation mechanisms. In peripheral blood, the disease-linked clones were found at relatively low frequencies and had a CD8+ phenotype.

This clonotype was obtained from a male donor with ankylosing spondylitis or in good health (not recorded which). The source material was blood, either unsorted or a sorted T cell fraction (not recorded which). The chain was built from TRBV6-5 and TRBJ1-2; the D gene assignment is ambiguous. The CDR3 region: CASSLNSLMSNYGCTF. The DNA reads TGTGCCAGCAGTTTGAACAGTTTGATGAGTAACTATGGCTGCACCTTC.